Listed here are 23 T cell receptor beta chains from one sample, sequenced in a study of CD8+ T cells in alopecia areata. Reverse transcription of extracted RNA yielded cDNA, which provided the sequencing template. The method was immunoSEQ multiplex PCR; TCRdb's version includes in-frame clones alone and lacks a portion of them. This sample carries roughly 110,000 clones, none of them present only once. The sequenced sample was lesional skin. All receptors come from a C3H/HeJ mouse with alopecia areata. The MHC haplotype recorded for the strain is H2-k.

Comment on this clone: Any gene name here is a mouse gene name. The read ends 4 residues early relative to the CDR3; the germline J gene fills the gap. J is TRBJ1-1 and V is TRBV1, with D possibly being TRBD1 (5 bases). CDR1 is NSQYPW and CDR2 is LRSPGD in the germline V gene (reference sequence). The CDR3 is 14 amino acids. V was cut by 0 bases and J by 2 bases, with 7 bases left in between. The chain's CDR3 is CTCSAEQDNTEVFF. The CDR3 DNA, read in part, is TGCACCTGCAGTGCAGAACAGGACAACACA.

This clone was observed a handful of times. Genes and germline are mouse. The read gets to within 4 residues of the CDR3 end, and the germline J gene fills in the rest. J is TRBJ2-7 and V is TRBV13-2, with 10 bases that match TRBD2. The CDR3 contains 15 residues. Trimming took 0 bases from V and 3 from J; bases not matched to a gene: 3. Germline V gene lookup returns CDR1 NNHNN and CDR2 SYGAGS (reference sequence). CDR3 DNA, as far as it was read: TGTGCCAGCGGTGATGGTCTGGGGGGGCGCTAT. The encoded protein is CASGDGLGGRY. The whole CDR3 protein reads CASGDGLGGRYEQYF.

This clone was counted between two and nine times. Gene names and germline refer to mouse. The covered CDR3 bases are TGCACCTGCAGTGCAGCCCCGGGACAGTCAAACACA. It codes for CTCSAAPGQSNT. The complete CDR3 protein is CTCSAAPGQSNTEVFF. J is TRBJ1-1 and V is TRBV1; 7 nucleotides line up with TRBD1. The CDR3 extends 4 residues past the end of the read, so its final part is completed from the germline J gene. CDR1 is NSQYPW and CDR2 is LRSPGD in the germline V gene (reference sequence). CDR3 length equals 16 residues. V shed 1 base and J 0 bases; nucleotides not matched to a gene: 5. Full variable domain (remainder filled in from reference TRBV1 and TRBJ1-1): VTLLEQNPRWRLVPRGQAVNLRCILKNSQYPWMSWYQQDLQKQLQWLFTLRSPGDKEVKSLPGADYLATRVTDTELRLQVANMSQGRTLYCTCSAAPGQSNTEVFFGKGTRLTVV.

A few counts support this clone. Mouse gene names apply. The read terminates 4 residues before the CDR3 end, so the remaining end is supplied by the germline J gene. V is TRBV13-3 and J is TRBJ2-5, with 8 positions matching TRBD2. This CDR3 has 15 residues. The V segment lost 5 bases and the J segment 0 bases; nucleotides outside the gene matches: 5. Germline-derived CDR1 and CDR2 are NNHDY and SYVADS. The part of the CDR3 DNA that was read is TGTGCCAGCAGCCCCACTGGGGGTAACCAAGAC. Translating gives CASSPTGGNQD. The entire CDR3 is CASSPTGGNQDTQYF. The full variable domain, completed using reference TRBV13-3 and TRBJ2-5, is EAAVTQSPRSKVAVTGGKVTLSCHQTNNHDYMYWYRQDTGHGLRLIHYSYVADSTEKGDIPDGYKASRPSQENFSLILELASLSQTAVYFCASSPTGGNQDTQYFGPGTRLLVL.

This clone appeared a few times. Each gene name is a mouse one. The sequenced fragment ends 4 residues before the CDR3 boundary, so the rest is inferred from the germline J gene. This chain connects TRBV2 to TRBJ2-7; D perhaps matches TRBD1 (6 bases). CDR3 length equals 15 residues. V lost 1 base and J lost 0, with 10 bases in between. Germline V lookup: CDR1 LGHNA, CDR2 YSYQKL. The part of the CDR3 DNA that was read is TGTGCCAGCAGCCAAGTTAGGGGGAGCTCCTAT. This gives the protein CASSQVRGSSY. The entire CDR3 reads CASSQVRGSSYEQYF.

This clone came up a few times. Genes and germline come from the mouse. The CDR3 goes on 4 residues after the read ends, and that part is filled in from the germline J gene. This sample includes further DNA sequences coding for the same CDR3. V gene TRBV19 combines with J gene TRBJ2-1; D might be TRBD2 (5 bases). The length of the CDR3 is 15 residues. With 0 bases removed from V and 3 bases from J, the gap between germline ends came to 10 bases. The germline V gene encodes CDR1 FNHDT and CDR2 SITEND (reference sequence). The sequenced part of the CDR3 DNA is TGTGCCAGCAGTATAGATTGGGGTCCCTATGCT. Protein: CASSIDWGPYA. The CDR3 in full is CASSIDWGPYAEQFF.

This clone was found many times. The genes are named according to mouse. This CDR3 is CASSDAAWGPQDTQYF. CDR3 DNA, as far as it was read: TGTGCCAGCAGTGATGCAGCCTGGGGGCCCCAAGAC. The rearrangement links TRBV13-3 to TRBJ2-5; the D gene is possibly TRBD2 (7 bases). The CDR3 extends 4 residues past the end of the read, so its final part is completed from the germline J gene. V was trimmed by 0 bases and J by 2 bases, leaving 13 bases between them. The germline gives CDR1 NNHDY, CDR2 SYVADS. The CDR3 consists of 16 residues.

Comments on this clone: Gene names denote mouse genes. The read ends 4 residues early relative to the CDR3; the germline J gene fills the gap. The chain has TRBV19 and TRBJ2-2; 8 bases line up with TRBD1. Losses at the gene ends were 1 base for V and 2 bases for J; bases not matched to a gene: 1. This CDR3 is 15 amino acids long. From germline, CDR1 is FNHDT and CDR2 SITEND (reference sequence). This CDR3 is CASSIRTGNTGQLYF. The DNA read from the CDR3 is TGTGCCAGCAGTATAAGGACAGGGAACACCGGG.

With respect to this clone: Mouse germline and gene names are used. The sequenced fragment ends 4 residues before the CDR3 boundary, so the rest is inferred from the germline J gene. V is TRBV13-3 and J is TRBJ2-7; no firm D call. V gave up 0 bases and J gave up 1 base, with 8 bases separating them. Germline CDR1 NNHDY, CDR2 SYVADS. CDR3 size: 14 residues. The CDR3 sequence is CASSDDRTSYEQYF. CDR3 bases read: TGTGCCAGCAGTGATGACAGAACTTCCTAT.

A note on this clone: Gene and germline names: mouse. The sequenced part of the CDR3 DNA is TGTGCCAGCAAGTCGGGACAGGGAAGGGACCAAGAC. Residues: CASKSGQGRDQD. The entire CDR3 protein reads CASKSGQGRDQDTQYF. The V call is TRBV13-3, the J call TRBJ2-5, with 9 bases aligning to TRBD1. The read stops 4 residues short of the end of the CDR3; the missing end is completed from the germline J gene. Germline lookup yields CDR1 NNHDY and CDR2 SYVADS. The CDR3 is 16 amino acids. V was clipped by 6 bases and J by 1 base; unmatched bases: 9.

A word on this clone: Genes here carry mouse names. The CDR3 is CASRGQGPERLFF. The CDR3 DNA, read in part, is TGTGCCAGCAGGGGACAGGGGCCCGAA. The V call is TRBV19, the J call TRBJ1-4, with 10 bases identical to TRBD1. The CDR3 end lies 4 residues beyond the end of the read and is filled in from the germline J gene. The germline V gene encodes CDR1 FNHDT and CDR2 SITEND (reference sequence). The CDR3 runs to 13 residues.

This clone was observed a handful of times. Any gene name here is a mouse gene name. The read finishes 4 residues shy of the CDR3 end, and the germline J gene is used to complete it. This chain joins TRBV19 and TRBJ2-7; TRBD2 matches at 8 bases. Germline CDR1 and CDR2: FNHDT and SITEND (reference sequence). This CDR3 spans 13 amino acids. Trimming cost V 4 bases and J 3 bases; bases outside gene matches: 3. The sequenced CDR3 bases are TGTGCCAGCAGTGACTGGGGAAACTAT. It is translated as CASSDWGNY. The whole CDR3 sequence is CASSDWGNYEQYF. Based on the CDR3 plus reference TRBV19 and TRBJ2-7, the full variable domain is GGIITQTPKFLIGQEGQKLTLKCQQNFNHDTMYWYRQDSGKGLRLIYYSITENDLQKGDLSEGYDASREKKSSFSLTVTSAQKNEMAVFLCASSDWGNYEQYFGPGTRLTVL.

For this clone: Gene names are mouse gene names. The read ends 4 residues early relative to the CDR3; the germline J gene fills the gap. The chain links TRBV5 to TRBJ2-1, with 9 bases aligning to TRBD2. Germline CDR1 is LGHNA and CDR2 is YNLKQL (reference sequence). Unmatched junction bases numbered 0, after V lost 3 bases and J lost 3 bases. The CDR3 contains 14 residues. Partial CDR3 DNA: TGTGCCAGCAGCCACTGGGGGGGCTATGCT. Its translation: CASSHWGGYA. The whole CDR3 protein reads CASSHWGGYAEQFF.

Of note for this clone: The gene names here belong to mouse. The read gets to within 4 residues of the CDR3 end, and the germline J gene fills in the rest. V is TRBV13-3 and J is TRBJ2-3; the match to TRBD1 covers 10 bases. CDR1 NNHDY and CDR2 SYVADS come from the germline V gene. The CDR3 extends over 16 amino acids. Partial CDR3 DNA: TGTGCCAGCAGAAAGCCTCCGGGACAGGGGAAAGAA. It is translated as CASRKPPGQGKE. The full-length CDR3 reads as CASRKPPGQGKETLYF.

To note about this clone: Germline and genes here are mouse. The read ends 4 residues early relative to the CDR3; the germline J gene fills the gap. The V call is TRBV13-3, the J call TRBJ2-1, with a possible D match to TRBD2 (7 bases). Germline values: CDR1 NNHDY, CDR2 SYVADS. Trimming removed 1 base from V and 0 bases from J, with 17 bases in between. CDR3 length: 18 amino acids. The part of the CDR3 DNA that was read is TGTGCCAGCAGTGATTCCTCTCTGGGGGCTTATAACTATGCT. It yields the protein CASSDSSLGAYNYA. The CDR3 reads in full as CASSDSSLGAYNYAEQFF.

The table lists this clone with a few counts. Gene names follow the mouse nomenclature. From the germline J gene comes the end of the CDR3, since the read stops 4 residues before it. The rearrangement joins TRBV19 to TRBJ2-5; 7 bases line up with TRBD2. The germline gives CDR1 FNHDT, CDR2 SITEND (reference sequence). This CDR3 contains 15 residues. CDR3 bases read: TGTGCCAGCAGTCCCCTACTGGGGAGAGGGGAC. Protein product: CASSPLLGRGD. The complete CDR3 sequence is CASSPLLGRGDTQYF.

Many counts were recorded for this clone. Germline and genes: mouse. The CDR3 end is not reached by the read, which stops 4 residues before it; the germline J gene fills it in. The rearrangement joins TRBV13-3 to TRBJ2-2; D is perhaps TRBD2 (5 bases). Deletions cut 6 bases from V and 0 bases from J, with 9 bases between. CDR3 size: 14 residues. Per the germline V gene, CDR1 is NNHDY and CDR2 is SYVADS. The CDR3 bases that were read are TGTGCCAGCATTCTGGGAGCAAACACCGGG. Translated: CASILGANTG. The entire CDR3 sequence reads CASILGANTGQLYF. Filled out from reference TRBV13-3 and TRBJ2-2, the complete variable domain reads EAAVTQSPRSKVAVTGGKVTLSCHQTNNHDYMYWYRQDTGHGLRLIHYSYVADSTEKGDIPDGYKASRPSQENFSLILELASLSQTAVYFCASILGANTGQLYFGEGSKLTVL.

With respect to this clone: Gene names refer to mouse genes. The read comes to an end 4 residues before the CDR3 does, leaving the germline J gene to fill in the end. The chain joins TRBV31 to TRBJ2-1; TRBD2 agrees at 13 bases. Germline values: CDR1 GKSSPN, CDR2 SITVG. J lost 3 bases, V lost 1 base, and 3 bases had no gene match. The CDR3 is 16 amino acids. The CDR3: CAWSPGTGGGYAEQFF. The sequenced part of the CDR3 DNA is TGTGCCTGGAGTCCCGGGACTGGGGGGGGCTATGCT.

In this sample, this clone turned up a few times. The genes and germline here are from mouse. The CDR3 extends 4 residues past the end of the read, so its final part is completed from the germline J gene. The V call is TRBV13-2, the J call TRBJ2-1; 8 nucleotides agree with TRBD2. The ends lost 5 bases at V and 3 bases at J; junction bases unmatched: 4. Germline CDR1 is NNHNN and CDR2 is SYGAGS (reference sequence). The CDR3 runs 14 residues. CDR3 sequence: CASGPGGLYAEQFF. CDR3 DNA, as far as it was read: TGTGCCAGCGGCCCTGGGGGGCTCTATGCT.

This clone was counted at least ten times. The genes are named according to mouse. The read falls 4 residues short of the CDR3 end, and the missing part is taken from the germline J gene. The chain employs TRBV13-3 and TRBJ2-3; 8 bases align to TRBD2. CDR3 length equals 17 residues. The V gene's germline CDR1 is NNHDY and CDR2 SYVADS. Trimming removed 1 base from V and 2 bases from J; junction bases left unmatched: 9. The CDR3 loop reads CASSDYGGARIAETLYF. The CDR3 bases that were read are TGTGCCAGCAGTGATTACGGGGGGGCGCGAATTGCAGAA.

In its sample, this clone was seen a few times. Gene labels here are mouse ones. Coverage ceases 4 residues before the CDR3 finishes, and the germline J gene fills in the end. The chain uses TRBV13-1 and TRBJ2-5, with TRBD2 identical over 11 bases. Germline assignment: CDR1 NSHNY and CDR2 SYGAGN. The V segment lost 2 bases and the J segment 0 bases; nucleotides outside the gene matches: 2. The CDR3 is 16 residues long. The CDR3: CASSERDWGNQDTQYF. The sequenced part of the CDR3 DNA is TGTGCCAGCAGTGAAAGGGACTGGGGGAACCAAGAC.

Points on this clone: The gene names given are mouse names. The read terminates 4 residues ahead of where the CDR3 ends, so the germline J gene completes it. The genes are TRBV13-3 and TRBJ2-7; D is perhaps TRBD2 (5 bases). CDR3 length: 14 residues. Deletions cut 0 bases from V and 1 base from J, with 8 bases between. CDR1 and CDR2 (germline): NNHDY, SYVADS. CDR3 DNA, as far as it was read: TGTGCCAGCAGTGATGGGACTCGGTCCTAT. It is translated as CASSDGTRSY. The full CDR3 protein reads CASSDGTRSYEQYF.

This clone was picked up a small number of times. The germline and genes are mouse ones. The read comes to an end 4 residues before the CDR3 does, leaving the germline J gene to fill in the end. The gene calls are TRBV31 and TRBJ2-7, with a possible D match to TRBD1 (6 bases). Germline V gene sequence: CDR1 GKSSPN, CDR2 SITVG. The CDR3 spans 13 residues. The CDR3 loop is CAWSQGVLYEQYF. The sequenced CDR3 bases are TGTGCCTGGAGTCAGGGGGTCCTTTAT.